The TCR beta chain described here comes from a study of T cells in Graves' hyperthyroidism and ophthalmopathy. TCR beta CDR3 sequences were amplified from RNA transcripts. The primer set for the first-round RT-PCR of the TCR CDR3 was HTBI. A single record per CDR3 protein comes from TCRdb applying MiXCR to the multiplex PCR reads. The data contain some 760,000 distinct CDR3 sequences, 14% of them singletons. In germline, CDR1 is KGHSH, CDR2 LQKENI. The V and J ends lost 7 bases and 7 bases, in that order; junction bases with no gene match: 6. This CDR3 spans 15 amino acids. The sequence came from a woman between 18 and 29 years old with Graves' hyperthyroidism. The material sequenced was blood. The chain joins TRBV18 to TRBJ2-1; 14 bases agree with TRBD2. The CDR3 sequence: CASLPGLAGENEQFF. The CDR3 DNA reads as TGTGCCAGCTTACCGGGACTAGCGGGAGAGAATGAGCAGTTCTTC.